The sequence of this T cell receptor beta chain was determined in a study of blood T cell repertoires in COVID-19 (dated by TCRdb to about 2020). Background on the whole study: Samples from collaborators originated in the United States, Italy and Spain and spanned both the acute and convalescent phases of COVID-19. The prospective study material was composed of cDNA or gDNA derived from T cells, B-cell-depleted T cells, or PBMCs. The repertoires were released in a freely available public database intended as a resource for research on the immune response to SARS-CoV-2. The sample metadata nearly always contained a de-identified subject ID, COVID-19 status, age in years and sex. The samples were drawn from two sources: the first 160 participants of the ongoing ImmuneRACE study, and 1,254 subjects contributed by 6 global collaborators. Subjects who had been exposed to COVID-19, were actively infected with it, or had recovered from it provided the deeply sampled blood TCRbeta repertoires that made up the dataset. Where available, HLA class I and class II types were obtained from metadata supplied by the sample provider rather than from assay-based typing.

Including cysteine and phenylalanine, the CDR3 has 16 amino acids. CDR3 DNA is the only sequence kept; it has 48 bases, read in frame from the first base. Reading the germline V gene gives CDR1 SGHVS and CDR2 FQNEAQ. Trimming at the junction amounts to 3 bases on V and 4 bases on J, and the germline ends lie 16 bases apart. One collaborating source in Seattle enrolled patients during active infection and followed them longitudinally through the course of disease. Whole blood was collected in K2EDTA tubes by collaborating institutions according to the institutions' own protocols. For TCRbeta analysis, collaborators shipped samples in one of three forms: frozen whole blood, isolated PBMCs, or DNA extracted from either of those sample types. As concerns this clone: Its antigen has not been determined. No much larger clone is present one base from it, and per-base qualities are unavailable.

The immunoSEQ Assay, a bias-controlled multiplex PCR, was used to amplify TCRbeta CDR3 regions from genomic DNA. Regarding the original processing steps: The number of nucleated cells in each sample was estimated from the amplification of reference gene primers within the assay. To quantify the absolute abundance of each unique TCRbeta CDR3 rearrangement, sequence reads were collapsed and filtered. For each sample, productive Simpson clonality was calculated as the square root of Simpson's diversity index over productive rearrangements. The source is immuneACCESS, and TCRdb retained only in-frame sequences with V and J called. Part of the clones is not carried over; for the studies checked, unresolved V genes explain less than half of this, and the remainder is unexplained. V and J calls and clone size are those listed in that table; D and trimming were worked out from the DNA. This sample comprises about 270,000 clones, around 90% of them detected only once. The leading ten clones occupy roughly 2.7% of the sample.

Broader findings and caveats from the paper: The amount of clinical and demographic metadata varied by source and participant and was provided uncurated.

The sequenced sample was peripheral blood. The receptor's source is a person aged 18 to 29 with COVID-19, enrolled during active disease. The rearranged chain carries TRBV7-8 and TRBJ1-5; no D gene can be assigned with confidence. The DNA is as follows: TGTGCCAGCAGCTTGGCGATTGGTATGACAAATCAGCCCCAGCATTTT. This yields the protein CASSLAIGMTNQPQHF.